The entry below describes one TCR beta chain. This sample is part of a study of blood T cell repertoires in COVID-19. Study summary: Donors in the United States, Italy and Spain gave samples during acute or convalescent COVID-19. PBMCs, B-cell-depleted T cells, or T cells were the source of the cDNA or gDNA that made up the material.

Authors' methods: The assay estimated nucleated cells by amplifying reference gene primers. The table came from immunoSEQ multiplex PCR; TCRdb's copy has only in-frame clones and leaves some out. V and J calls plus clone size are reproduced from that table; the DNA served to infer D and trimming. The repertoire holds about 110,000 clones, more than 70% seen once, with about 5.3% in the top ten. Germline values: CDR1 MNHEY, CDR2 SVGEGT. Trimming pared 3 bases from V and 4 bases from J, leaving 13 bases between. There are 15 residues in the CDR3. Sequencing input: peripheral blood. The TCR sequence derives from a man between 40 and 49 years old with active or convalescent COVID-19. The chain is built from TRBV6-2 or TRBV6-3 and TRBJ2-1; weak D call: TRBD1 (6 bases). Here the CDR3 DNA reads TGTGCCAGCAGTTATGGTGGGGGACATTACAATGAGCAGTTCTTC. This codes for CASSYGGGHYNEQFF.